This T cell receptor (beta chain) was sequenced in a study of blood T cell repertoires in COVID-19. Study-level background: T cells, B-cell-depleted T cells, or PBMCs supplied cDNA or gDNA.

Assay: immunoSEQ multiplex PCR; the TCRdb copy retains only in-frame clones and omits some. The table lists about 110,000 clones, almost 80% of them singletons. Per germline, CDR1 LNHNV and CDR2 YYDKDF (reference sequence). This CDR3 is built from 17 residues. V lost 0 bases and J lost 0, with 15 bases in between. The sample was peripheral blood. The TCR was taken from a woman over 75 with active or convalescent COVID-19. The chain uses TRBV15 and TRBJ2-7, with D possibly matching TRBD2 (6 bases). In DNA, the CDR3 is TGTGCCACCAGCAGAGATCTTACGGGGGTCCGCTCCTACGAGCAGTACTTC. As protein: CATSRDLTGVRSYEQYF.